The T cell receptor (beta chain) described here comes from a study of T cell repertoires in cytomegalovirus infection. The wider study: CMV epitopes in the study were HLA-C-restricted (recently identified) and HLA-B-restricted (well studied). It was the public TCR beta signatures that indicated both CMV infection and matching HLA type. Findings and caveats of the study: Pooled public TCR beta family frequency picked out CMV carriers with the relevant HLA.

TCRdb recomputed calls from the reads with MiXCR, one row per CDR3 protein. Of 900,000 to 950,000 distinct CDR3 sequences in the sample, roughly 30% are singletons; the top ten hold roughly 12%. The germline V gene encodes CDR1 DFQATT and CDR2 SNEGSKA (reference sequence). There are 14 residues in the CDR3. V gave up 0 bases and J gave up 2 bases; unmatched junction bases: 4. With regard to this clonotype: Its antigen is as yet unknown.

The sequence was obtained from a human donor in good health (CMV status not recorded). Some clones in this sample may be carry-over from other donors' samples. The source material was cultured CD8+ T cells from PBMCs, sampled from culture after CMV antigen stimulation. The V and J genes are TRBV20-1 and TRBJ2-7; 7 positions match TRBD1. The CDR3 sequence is CSARETGKAYEQYF. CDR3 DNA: TGCAGTGCTAGAGAGACAGGGAAAGCCTACGAGCAGTACTTC.